This T cell receptor beta chain was recorded in a study of shared clonotypes between healthy human individuals. Naive CD8 cells lacked CD45RO and underwent positive selection for CCR7, leaving out terminally differentiated effector memory CD45RA+ cells. Overall study findings and caveats: Some naive CD4 clonotypes, approximately 4.5%, turned up in common across several donors. Generation probabilities were higher for clonotypes shared across all four sorted-subset donors than for unshared ones.

Investigators spread the genomic DNA of each subset evenly over several immunoSEQ plates. Sequencing was performed with immunoSEQ multiplex PCR; in TCRdb, only in-frame clones are kept and a portion is missing. The table has hundreds of thousands of clones, 96% seen once; the top ten hold less than 0.12%. A note on this clone: What it binds is not known.

J was trimmed by 3 bases and V by 2 bases; bases with no gene match: 7. CDR1 and CDR2 (germline): SGDLS, YYNGEE. This CDR3 spans 15 amino acids. This receptor was identified in a woman in her twenties or thirties in good health. The sequenced material came from naive CD8+ T cells sorted from blood. V is TRBV9 and J is TRBJ2-5, with 7 bases identical to TRBD1. The DNA of the CDR3 is TGTGCCAGCAGCGTTGGGACAGTAAGAAAAGAGACCCAGTACTTC. Encoded protein: CASSVGTVRKETQYF.